The rows below give T cell receptor beta chains drawn from one sample of a study of cytomegalovirus exposure and HLA in healthy donors. The repertoire was sequenced with immunoSEQ multiplex PCR; TCRdb's copy has only in-frame clones and lacks some. The sample holds approximately 190,000 clones. The sequencing sample was made of PBMCs. All receptors derive from a boy aged 10-17 years in good health and CMV-seronegative. Both conserved end residues are part of each CDR3. A D gene is named only where the DNA matches it firmly.

CDR3 DNA: TGTGCCTGGGTAAATTGGAACACTGAAGCTTTCTTT
CDR3 protein: CAWVNWNTEAFF
J gene: TRBJ1-1
D gene: NA
V gene: TRBV30

CDR3 DNA: TGCGCCAGCAGCCCGCGGACAGGGGACTATGGCTACACCTTC
CDR3 protein: CASSPRTGDYGYTF
J gene: TRBJ1-2
D gene: TRBD1
V gene: TRBV4-1

CDR3 DNA: TGTGCCAGCATCCAGAGGCGGGACACTGAAGCTTTCTTT
CDR3 protein: CASIQRRDTEAFF
J gene: TRBJ1-1
D gene: NA
V gene: TRBV6-5

CDR3 DNA: TGTGCCAGCAGCTTAGCTGAGTCCTACGAGCAGTACTTC
CDR3 protein: CASSLAESYEQYF
J gene: TRBJ2-7
D gene: NA
V gene: TRBV7-8

CDR3 DNA: TGTGCCTGCGGGACAGGCAACACCGGGGAGCTGTTTTTT
CDR3 protein: CACGTGNTGELFF
J gene: TRBJ2-2
D gene: TRBD1
V gene: TRBV30

CDR3 DNA: TGTGCCAGCAGCGTCCAAGGGGGGGCAGTGACCGGGGAGCTGTTTTTT
CDR3 protein: CASSVQGGAVTGELFF
J gene: TRBJ2-2
D gene: NA
V gene: TRBV9

CDR3 DNA: TGTGCCATCTCCGGGACAGGGAGAAGTGAGGGGATAACCGCCTTGTACGAGCAGTACTTC
CDR3 protein: CAISGTGRSEGITALYEQYF
J gene: TRBJ2-7
D gene: TRBD1
V gene: TRBV28

CDR3 DNA: TGTGCCTGGAGTAAACAGGGGGACGAGCAGTACTTC
CDR3 protein: CAWSKQGDEQYF
J gene: TRBJ2-7
D gene: TRBD1
V gene: TRBV30

CDR3 DNA: TGCAGCGTTGAAGTTGTAGCGGGGGCGTTTGAGACCCAGTACTTC
CDR3 protein: CSVEVVAGAFETQYF
J gene: TRBJ2-5
D gene: TRBD2
V gene: TRBV29-1

CDR3 DNA: TGTGCCAGCACTCAGGGCGGGGACACTGAAGCTTTCTTT
CDR3 protein: CASTQGGDTEAFF
J gene: TRBJ1-1
D gene: NA
V gene: TRBV28

CDR3 DNA: TGTGCCAGCAGCTTAACTGGGCTGAACACTGAAGCTTTCTTT
CDR3 protein: CASSLTGLNTEAFF
J gene: TRBJ1-1
D gene: NA
V gene: TRBV7-9

CDR3 DNA: TGTGCCAGCAGTTTCTCAGTCTCTGGGGCCAACGTCCTGACTTTC
CDR3 protein: CASSFSVSGANVLTF
J gene: TRBJ2-6
D gene: NA
V gene: TRBV28

CDR3 DNA: TGCAGCGTCGACACCGGGACAGGGGGGCTTAACACTGAAGCTTTCTTT
CDR3 protein: CSVDTGTGGLNTEAFF
J gene: TRBJ1-1
D gene: TRBD1
V gene: TRBV29-1

CDR3 DNA: TGTGCCAGCAGCGTACCAGGGGGAAGTGGAAACACCATATATTTT
CDR3 protein: CASSVPGGSGNTIYF
J gene: TRBJ1-3
D gene: TRBD1
V gene: TRBV11-2

CDR3 DNA: TGTGCCAGCAGCGTAGCTCGGACTAGTACCGACAATGAGCAGTTCTTC
CDR3 protein: CASSVARTSTDNEQFF
J gene: TRBJ2-1
D gene: TRBD2
V gene: TRBV9

CDR3 DNA: TGTGCCAGCAGTTTAGGGACAGGGGCGGTCGAAGCTTTCTTT
CDR3 protein: CASSLGTGAVEAFF
J gene: TRBJ1-1
D gene: TRBD1
V gene: TRBV27

CDR3 DNA: TGTGCCAGCAGCTTAGGTTATGCGCCTACTGAAGCTTTCTTT
CDR3 protein: CASSLGYAPTEAFF
J gene: TRBJ1-1
D gene: NA
V gene: TRBV11-3